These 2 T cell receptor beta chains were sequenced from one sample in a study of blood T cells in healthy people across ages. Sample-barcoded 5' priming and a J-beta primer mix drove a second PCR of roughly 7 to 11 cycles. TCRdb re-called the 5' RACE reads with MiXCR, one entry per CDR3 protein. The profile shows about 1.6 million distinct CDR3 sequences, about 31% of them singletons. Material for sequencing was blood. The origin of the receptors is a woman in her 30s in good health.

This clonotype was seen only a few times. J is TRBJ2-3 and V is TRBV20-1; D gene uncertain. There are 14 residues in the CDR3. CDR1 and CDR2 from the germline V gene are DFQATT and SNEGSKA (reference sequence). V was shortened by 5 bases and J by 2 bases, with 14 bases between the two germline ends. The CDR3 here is CSAQVGDSTDTQYF. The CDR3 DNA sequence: TGCAGTGCTCAGGTTGGGGATTCCACAGATACGCAGTATTTT.

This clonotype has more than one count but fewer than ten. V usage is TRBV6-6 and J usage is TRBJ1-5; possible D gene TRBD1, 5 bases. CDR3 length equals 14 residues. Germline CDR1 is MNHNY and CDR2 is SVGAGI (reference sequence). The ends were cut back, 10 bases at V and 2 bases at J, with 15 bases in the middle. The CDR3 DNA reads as TGTGCCACCAGCCGCATGGGGGGCAATCAGCCCCAGCATTTT. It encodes CATSRMGGNQPQHF.